One and the same sample provided the 29 T cell receptor beta chains below, sequenced in a study of tissue T cells after allogeneic stem cell transplantation. TCRdb's table, derived via immunoSEQ multiplex PCR, lists solely in-frame clones and lacks some. The table records roughly 3,200 clones, 50% of them present only once. As to time point: mouse harvest day 14 after allogeneic transplant. Mouse grafts combined 10^7 T-cell-depleted bone marrow cells with 10^6 splenic CD5+ T cells. Material: gut tissue. These receptors originate from a female BALB/c mouse given C57BL/6 T cells with graft-versus-host disease after an allogeneic hematopoietic cell transplant.

As regards this clone: The genes and germline here are from mouse. The CDR3 is cut off 1 residue early in the read; its end comes from the germline J gene. This rearrangement joins TRBV13-1 to TRBJ1-5, with 8 bases aligning to TRBD1. The CDR3 totals 15 residues. Germline trimming cut 3 bases from V and 2 bases from J; bases unmatched to any gene: 4. The germline gives CDR1 NSHNY, CDR2 SYGAGN. CDR3 bases read: TGTGCCAGCAGTGGCGACAGGGGTGACAACCAGGCTCCGCTT. This translates into CASSGDRGDNQAPL. The whole CDR3 region reads CASSGDRGDNQAPLF.

As regards this clone: Gene names and germline refer to mouse. The CDR3 extends 1 residue past the end of the read, so its final part is completed from the germline J gene. The gene calls are TRBV26 and TRBJ2-1, with no clear D. The CDR3 is 12 amino acids. Germline CDR1 reads KGHPV; CDR2 reads FQNQEV (reference sequence). Trimming took 3 bases from V and 3 from J, leaving 3 bases between them. The CDR3 here is CASSLPYAEQFF. Partial CDR3 DNA: TGTGCCAGCAGTCTCCCCTATGCTGAGCAGTTC. Full variable domain (missing parts from reference TRBV26 and TRBJ2-1): NSKVIQTPRYLVKGQGQKAKMRCIPEKGHPVVFWYQQNKNNEFKFLINFQNQEVLQQIDMTEKRFSAECPSNSPCSLEIQSSEAGDSALYLCASSLPYAEQFFGPGTRLTVL.

This clone came up a few times. Gene labels here are mouse ones. The read stops 1 residue short of the end of the CDR3; the missing end is completed from the germline J gene. This rearrangement joins TRBV12-1 to TRBJ2-5; no reliable D call. This CDR3 has 13 residues. The V end was cut by 0 bases, the J end by 5 bases, with 8 bases between. Germline lookup yields CDR1 SGHSN and CDR2 HYEKVE. CDR3 residues: CASSLGVGDTQYF. CDR3 DNA, as far as it was read: TGTGCCAGCTCTCTCGGGGTTGGAGACACCCAGTAC.

Remarks on this clone: Gene names follow the mouse nomenclature. The sequenced fragment ends 1 residue before the CDR3 boundary, so the rest is inferred from the germline J gene. The chain combines TRBV12-2 with TRBJ2-5; 12 bases line up with TRBD2. Germline loops: CDR1 SGHLS, CDR2 HYDKME. The V segment lost 2 bases and the J segment 8 bases; nucleotides outside the gene matches: 4. The CDR3 runs 14 residues. Here the CDR3 reads CASSPDWGGGTQYF. CDR3 DNA, as far as it was read: TGTGCCAGCTCTCCCGACTGGGGGGGCGGCACCCAGTAC.

As regards this clone: Gene names and germline match the mouse. The read comes to an end 1 residue before the CDR3 does, leaving the germline J gene to fill in the end. The chain is built from TRBV24 and TRBJ1-1; D is uncertain. Trimming left V 4 bases short and J 0 bases short, with 9 bases between. This CDR3 is 14 amino acids long. CDR1 is KGHTA and CDR2 is FRNEEI in the germline V gene. The chain's CDR3 is CASSRTFANTEVFF. The part of the CDR3 DNA that was read is TGTGCCAGCAGTCGGACTTTTGCAAACACAGAAGTCTTC.

A few counts support this clone. Germline and genes here are mouse. Coverage ceases 1 residue before the CDR3 finishes, and the germline J gene fills in the end. The V call is TRBV3, the J call TRBJ1-3; TRBD1 matches 8 bases. The CDR3 sequence is 14 residues long. The junction had 0 bases not matched to a gene; V was cut back by 1 base and J by 4 bases. Germline assignment: CDR1 SNHLY and CDR2 FYNGKV (reference sequence). The sequenced CDR3 bases are TGTGCCAGCAGCTTAGGACAGGGGGGAAATACGCTCTAT. It encodes CASSLGQGGNTLY. The entire CDR3 protein is CASSLGQGGNTLYF.

This clone came up a few times. Gene names denote mouse genes. The CDR3 is cut off 1 residue early in the read; its end comes from the germline J gene. The chain has TRBV26 and TRBJ2-3; the D call may be TRBD1 or TRBD2 (5 bases each). CDR1 KGHPV and CDR2 FQNQEV come from the germline V gene (reference sequence). V lost 4 bases, J lost 0 bases, and 5 bases lay in between. This CDR3 comprises 13 residues. This CDR3 reads CASSRDSAETLYF. The CDR3 DNA, read in part, is TGTGCCAGCAGTCGGGACAGTGCAGAAACGCTGTAT.

As for this clone: Genes here carry mouse names. Read sequence stops 1 residue before the CDR3 end, and the germline J gene provides the missing end. The chain uses TRBV26 and TRBJ1-1; a weak D match, TRBD1 (6 bases). The germline gives CDR1 KGHPV, CDR2 FQNQEV (reference sequence). The CDR3 consists of 14 residues. V was cut by 2 bases and J by 3 bases, with 10 bases left in between. The part of the CDR3 DNA that was read is TGTGCCAGCAGTCTGGGGGGGGCGGACACAGAAGTCTTC. The encoded protein is CASSLGGADTEVF. Given in full, the CDR3 is CASSLGGADTEVFF.

Details on this clone: Genes here carry mouse names. The CDR3 end is not reached by the read, which stops 1 residue before it; the germline J gene fills it in. The rearrangement uses TRBV29 and TRBJ2-3; 8 nucleotides align to TRBD1. This CDR3 is built from 15 residues. V lost 6 bases to trimming and J lost 0 bases; unmatched junction nucleotides: 5. Germline values: CDR1 MSHET, CDR2 SYDVDS. CDR3 bases read: TGTGCTAGCAGCCCTGACAGGGGAAGTGCAGAAACGCTGTAT. It specifies CASSPDRGSAETLY. The whole CDR3 sequence reads CASSPDRGSAETLYF. The variable domain in full, completed from reference TRBV29 and TRBJ2-3, reads DMKVTQMPRYLIKRMGENVLLECGQDMSHETMYWYRQDPGLGLQLIYISYDVDSNSEGDIPKGYRVSRKKREHFSLILDSAKTNQTSVYFCASSPDRGSAETLYFGSGTRLTVL.

With respect to this clone: These gene names are mouse names. Coverage ceases 1 residue before the CDR3 finishes, and the germline J gene fills in the end. The genes are TRBV13-3 and TRBJ2-7, with D perhaps matching TRBD2 (6 bases). With 2 bases removed from V and 0 bases from J, the gap between germline ends came to 6 bases. The V gene's germline CDR1 is NNHDY and CDR2 SYVADS. The CDR3 length is 13 residues. CDR3 sequence reads: CASSDWGSYEQYF. Partial CDR3 DNA: TGTGCCAGCAGTGACTGGGGCTCCTATGAACAGTAC.

Concerning this clone: Gene names are the mouse ones. The read halts 1 residue ahead of the CDR3 end, with the missing end drawn from the germline J gene. This chain connects TRBV3 to TRBJ2-5; D uncertain. Looked up from germline, CDR1 is SNHLY and CDR2 is FYNGKV (reference sequence). Trimming pared 5 bases from V and 5 bases from J, leaving 14 bases between. This CDR3 region has 14 residues. The part of the CDR3 DNA that was read is TGTGCCAGCAGCCCGGGCCGTCGGAGAGACACCCAGTAC. Its protein product is CASSPGRRRDTQY. The whole CDR3 reads CASSPGRRRDTQYF.

Regarding this clone: The germline and genes are mouse ones. The sequence runs out 1 residue before the end of the CDR3; the remainder is reconstructed from the germline J gene. The chain links TRBV13-1 to TRBJ2-7; D is unclear. Germline V gene sequence: CDR1 NSHNY, CDR2 SYGAGN. Between the trimmed V and J ends, which lost 2 bases and 9 bases, there was a span of 9 bases. The CDR3 length is 11 residues. This CDR3 is CASSDASGQYF. The DNA read from the CDR3 is TGTGCCAGCAGTGACGCTTCGGGACAGTAC.

For this clone: All gene names here are mouse names. The sequenced fragment ends 1 residue before the CDR3 boundary, so the rest is inferred from the germline J gene. The rearrangement joins TRBV23 to TRBJ1-1; no DNA check was done on the table's D call, TRBD1. The CDR3 consists of 14 residues. CDR1 is KGHTA, CDR2 FQNQQP, per germline. The chain's CDR3 is CSSSPGQGNTEVFF. CDR3 DNA, as far as it was read: TGCTCCAGCAGTCCGGGACAGGGAAACACAGAAGTCTTC.

This clone was counted only a few times. The gene names here belong to mouse. Read coverage stops 1 residue before the CDR3 terminus; the germline J gene supplies the remainder. The chain combines TRBV12-2 with TRBJ2-3, with 7 bases lining up with TRBD2. This CDR3 spans 14 amino acids. CDR1 SGHLS and CDR2 HYDKME come from the germline V gene. The ends lost 2 bases at V and 5 bases at J; junction bases unmatched: 6. Incomplete CDR3 DNA: TGTGCCAGCTCTCGGGGGGGAAGGGGAGAAACGCTGTAT. Residues: CASSRGGRGETLY. The whole CDR3 region reads CASSRGGRGETLYF. Looking up the rest from reference TRBV12-2 and TRBJ2-3 gives the full variable domain: NSGVVQSPRYIIKGKGERSILKCIPISGHLSVAWYQQTQGQELKFFIQHYDKMERDKGNLPSRFSVQQFDDYHSEMNMSALELEDSAVYFCASSRGGRGETLYFGSGTRLTVL.

As to this clone: Genes here carry mouse names. The DNA ends 1 residue before the CDR3 does, and the rest of the CDR3 is filled in from the germline J gene. V gene TRBV26 combines with J gene TRBJ1-4; D is perhaps TRBD1 (5 bases). This CDR3 region has 16 residues. V was shortened by 2 bases and J by 0 bases, with 10 bases between the two germline ends. Germline lookup yields CDR1 KGHPV and CDR2 FQNQEV (reference sequence). Here the CDR3 reads CASSLGGFISNERLFF. The part of the CDR3 DNA that was read is TGTGCCAGCAGTCTGGGGGGTTTTATTTCCAACGAAAGATTATTT.

Concerning this clone itself: Here the gene names and germline are mouse. The read terminates 1 residue before the CDR3 end, so the remaining end is supplied by the germline J gene. J is TRBJ2-7 and V is TRBV3; 11 positions match TRBD2. Trimming took 2 bases from V and 4 from J; bases not matched to a gene: 1. CDR1 and CDR2 (germline): SNHLY, FYNGKV (reference sequence). The CDR3 loop spans 14 amino acids. Incomplete CDR3 DNA: TGTGCCAGCAGCTTAAGACTGGGGGGGTATGAACAGTAC. This gives the protein CASSLRLGGYEQY. The CDR3 in full is CASSLRLGGYEQYF.

Comment on this clone: Gene labels here are mouse ones. The DNA ends 1 residue before the CDR3 does, and the rest of the CDR3 is filled in from the germline J gene. This chain links TRBV26 with TRBJ2-3; D perhaps matches TRBD1 (6 bases). In germline, CDR1 is KGHPV, CDR2 FQNQEV (reference sequence). V gave up 6 bases and J gave up 0 bases, with 10 bases separating them. This CDR3 has 14 amino acids. This CDR3 is CASRGQTSAETLYF. Incomplete CDR3 DNA: TGTGCCAGCAGGGGACAAACTAGTGCAGAAACGCTGTAT.

As concerns this clone: Genes here carry mouse names. The read ends 1 residue before the CDR3 terminus; that terminus is restored from the germline J gene. The chain has TRBV12-1 and TRBJ1-6; TRBD1 matches 9 bases. TRBJ1-6 is known as an ORF, though its function is uncertain. The CDR3 sequence is 13 residues long. Germline V gene data show CDR1 as SGHSN and CDR2 as HYEKVE. V trimming: 4 bases; J trimming: 9 bases; junction bases outside the gene matches: 3. The CDR3 sequence is CASSRQGGSPLYF. The sequenced CDR3 bases are TGTGCCAGCTCAAGACAGGGGGGTTCGCCCCTCTAC.

This clone was seen a handful of times. Each gene name is a mouse one. The read stops 1 residue short of the end of the CDR3; the missing end is completed from the germline J gene. The chain has TRBV3 and TRBJ1-4; D not resolved. The CDR3 totals 14 residues. The germline V and J ends were trimmed by 3 bases and 0 bases, with 5 bases remaining between them. CDR1 and CDR2 from the germline V gene are SNHLY and FYNGKV (reference sequence). The chain's CDR3 is CASSFGISNERLFF. The covered CDR3 bases are TGTGCCAGCAGCTTTGGGATTTCCAACGAAAGATTATTT.

For this clone: The genes are named according to mouse. The DNA ends 1 residue before the CDR3 does, and the rest of the CDR3 is filled in from the germline J gene. The rearrangement uses TRBV26 and TRBJ1-6; tentative D call: TRBD1 (6 bases). TRBJ1-6 is known as an ORF, though its function is uncertain. Germline V gives CDR1 KGHPV, CDR2 FQNQEV (reference sequence). The length of the CDR3 is 14 residues. The ends were cut back, 3 bases at V and 7 bases at J, with 10 bases in the middle. Partial CDR3 DNA: TGTGCCAGCAGTCTTCGGGGGGCGAATTCGCCCCTCTAC. Protein: CASSLRGANSPLY. The whole CDR3 sequence reads CASSLRGANSPLYF.

Concerning this clone: The genes are named according to mouse. Read sequence stops 1 residue before the CDR3 end, and the germline J gene provides the missing end. V is TRBV26 and J is TRBJ1-1, with a tentative D call TRBD1 (5 bases). CDR1 and CDR2 (germline): KGHPV, FQNQEV (reference sequence). Trimming cost V 5 bases and J 6 bases, with 13 bases left between them. CDR3 length: 13 amino acids. This CDR3 is CASSFPGVAEVFF. The part of the CDR3 DNA that was read is TGTGCCAGCAGTTTCCCGGGGGTGGCAGAAGTCTTC. The variable domain in full, completed from reference TRBV26 and TRBJ1-1, reads NSKVIQTPRYLVKGQGQKAKMRCIPEKGHPVVFWYQQNKNNEFKFLINFQNQEVLQQIDMTEKRFSAECPSNSPCSLEIQSSEAGDSALYLCASSFPGVAEVFFGKGTRLTVV.

On this clone: These gene names are mouse names. Read coverage stops 1 residue before the CDR3 terminus; the germline J gene supplies the remainder. The chain is built from TRBV26 and TRBJ1-1, with 7 bases lining up with TRBD1. V shed 4 bases and J 0 bases; nucleotides not matched to a gene: 2. The CDR3 loop spans 14 amino acids. Germline V gene lookup returns CDR1 KGHPV and CDR2 FQNQEV (reference sequence). CDR3 DNA, as far as it was read: TGTGCCAGCAGTCGGGGACAGTCAAACACAGAAGTCTTC. It translates to CASSRGQSNTEVF. The whole CDR3 protein is CASSRGQSNTEVFF.

A remark on this clone: Gene and germline names: mouse. The read finishes 1 residue shy of the CDR3 end, and the germline J gene is used to complete it. The chain joins TRBV3 to TRBJ2-4; D is unclear. Germline V lookup: CDR1 SNHLY, CDR2 FYNGKV (reference sequence). Deletions cut 0 bases from V and 1 base from J, with 8 bases between. The CDR3 extends over 15 amino acids. CDR3 DNA (partial): TGTGCCAGCAGCTTAGCTCAGGAGGGTCAAAACACCTTGTAC. Residues: CASSLAQEGQNTLY. The whole CDR3 region reads CASSLAQEGQNTLYF.

As concerns this clone: The listed genes are named as in mouse. The CDR3 end is not reached by the read, which stops 1 residue before it; the germline J gene fills it in. The V call is TRBV15, the J call TRBJ2-4; 9 nucleotides align to TRBD2. This CDR3 comprises 15 residues. Germline CDR1 reads SGHND; CDR2 reads FRSKSL. Losses at the gene ends were 3 bases for V and 1 base for J; bases not matched to a gene: 2. The CDR3 reads CASSFLGGGQNTLYF. The sequenced part of the CDR3 DNA is TGTGCCAGCAGTTTCCTGGGGGGGGGTCAAAACACCTTGTAC. Looking up the rest from reference TRBV15 and TRBJ2-4 gives the full variable domain: DAGVTQTPRHEVAEKGQTIILKCEPVSGHNDLFWYRQTKIQGLELLSYFRSKSLMEDGGAFKDRFKAEMLNSSFSTLKIQPTEPKDSAVYLCASSFLGGGQNTLYFGAGTRLSVL.

As concerns this clone: The gene symbols are mouse symbols. The sequence runs out 1 residue before the end of the CDR3; the remainder is reconstructed from the germline J gene. The rearrangement links TRBV16 to TRBJ2-7, with D unclear. The germline V and J ends were trimmed by 2 bases and 4 bases, with 3 bases remaining between them. The CDR3 runs to 11 residues. Per germline, CDR1 SGHSA and CDR2 FRNQAP. The sequenced part of the CDR3 DNA is TGTGCAAGCAGCTTAAAGTATGAACAGTAC. Translating it yields CASSLKYEQY. The full CDR3 sequence reads CASSLKYEQYF.

This clone was observed once. The gene names given are mouse names. The read terminates 1 residue ahead of where the CDR3 ends, so the germline J gene completes it. The rearrangement uses TRBV16 and TRBJ1-4; 11 nucleotides match TRBD1. This CDR3 region has 14 residues. V dropped 5 bases and J dropped 8; count of bases not matched to a gene: 4. In germline, CDR1 is SGHSA, CDR2 FRNQAP. The CDR3 spells CASSGQGAGERLFF. The CDR3 bases that were read are TGTGCAAGCAGCGGACAGGGGGCGGGAGAAAGATTATTT. The full variable domain, its missing parts supplied by reference TRBV16 and TRBJ1-4, is NAGVIQTPRHKVTGKGQEATLWCEPISGHSAVFWYRQTIVQGLEFLTYFRNQAPIDDSGMPKERFSAQMPNQSHSTLKIQSTQPQDSAVYLCASSGQGAGERLFFGHGTKLSVL.

This clone was seen more than once but under ten times. Any gene name here is a mouse gene name. The CDR3 end lies 1 residue beyond the end of the read and is filled in from the germline J gene. The chain links TRBV20 to TRBJ2-3, with D tentatively TRBD1 (5 bases). There are 13 residues in the CDR3. Trimming took off 6 bases at V and 0 bases at J, with 10 bases between the two ends. Germline-derived CDR1 and CDR2 are GFQATS and STVNSAI. The CDR3 loop is CGAQDGSAETLYF. The part of the CDR3 DNA that was read is TGTGGTGCACAGGACGGTAGTGCAGAAACGCTGTAT.

Judged by abundance, this clone is large. Mouse gene names and germline throughout. With the read ending 1 residue before the CDR3 end, the germline J gene is used to fill in that end. This sequence joins TRBV2 and TRBJ1-4; a possible D gene is TRBD1 (5 bases). Trimming pared 0 bases from V and 4 bases from J, leaving 9 bases between. The germline gives CDR1 LGHNA, CDR2 YSYQKL. CDR3 length: 15 amino acids. CDR3 DNA, as far as it was read: TGTGCCAGCAGCCAAGATCAGGGAATCAACGAAAGATTATTT. Translated: CASSQDQGINERLF. The entire CDR3 reads CASSQDQGINERLFF.

This clone was detected only a few times. Gene names and germline match the mouse. The sequenced fragment ends 1 residue before the CDR3 boundary, so the rest is inferred from the germline J gene. The chain is built from TRBV13-2 and TRBJ2-5; D not resolved. The CDR3 extends over 14 amino acids. V lost 2 bases and J 0 bases, leaving 7 bases between the germline ends. Germline CDR1 NNHNN, CDR2 SYGAGS (reference sequence). CDR3 residues: CASGERGNQDTQYF. The sequenced CDR3 bases are TGTGCCAGCGGTGAGCGGGGTAACCAAGACACCCAGTAC.